This entry features one T cell receptor (beta chain) sequence. This entry comes from a study of control samples from healthy donors and cancer patients. Trimming took 3 bases from V and 9 from J; bases not matched to a gene: 6. CDR3 length equals 13 residues. Germline V gene lookup returns CDR1 DFQATT and CDR2 SNEGSKA (reference sequence). Using immunoSEQ multiplex PCR, the repertoire was profiled, and TCRdb retains in-frame clones only, with some absent. The data show around 130,000 clones, approximately 90% seen once. The genes are TRBV20-1 and TRBJ2-1; 9 nucleotides agree with TRBD2. Sequencing input: blood. The sequence derives from a man aged 30 to 45 in good health. CDR3 loop: CSASLAGGREQFF. The CDR3 coding sequence is TGCAGTGCTAGTCTGGCGGGGGGGCGTGAGCAGTTCTTC.